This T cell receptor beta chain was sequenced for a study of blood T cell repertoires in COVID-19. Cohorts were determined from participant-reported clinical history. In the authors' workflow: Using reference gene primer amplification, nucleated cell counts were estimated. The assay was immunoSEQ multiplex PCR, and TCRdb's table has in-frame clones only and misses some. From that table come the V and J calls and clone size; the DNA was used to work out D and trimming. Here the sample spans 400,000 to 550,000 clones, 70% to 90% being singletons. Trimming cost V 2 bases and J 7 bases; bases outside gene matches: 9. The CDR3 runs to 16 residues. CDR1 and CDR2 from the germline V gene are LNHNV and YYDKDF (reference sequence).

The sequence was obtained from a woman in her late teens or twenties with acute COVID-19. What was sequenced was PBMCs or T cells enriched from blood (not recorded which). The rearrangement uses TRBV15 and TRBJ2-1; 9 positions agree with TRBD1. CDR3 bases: TGTGCCACCAGCAGAAACCCGGGACAGGGAGGGAATGAGCAGTTCTTC. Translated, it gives CATSRNPGQGGNEQFF. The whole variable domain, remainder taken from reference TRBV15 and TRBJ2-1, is DAMVIQNPRYQVTQFGKPVTLSCSQTLNHNVMYWYQQKSSQAPKLLFHYYDKDFNNEADTPDNFQSRRPNTSFCFLDIRSPGLGDTAMYLCATSRNPGQGGNEQFFGPGTRLTVL.